This TCR beta chain is drawn from a study of a mutant IDH1 vaccine in newly diagnosed glioma. The wider study: Before enrollment, the patients had been treated with radiotherapy alone, temozolomide alone, or both together. Most of them had received both.

Data came from immunoSEQ multiplex PCR; TCRdb stores just in-frame clones and leaves some out. Of tens of thousands of clones in the sample, roughly four fifths are singletons; the top ten hold 5.3%. CDR1 and CDR2 (germline): SGHDN, FVKESK. J was trimmed by 7 bases and V by 2 bases; bases with no gene match: 13. The CDR3 totals 17 residues. The time point: baseline, week 1 (first vaccination visit). Treatment of the sample: pre-vaccination baseline after standard-of-care therapy. Newly diagnosed WHO grade 3 or 4 IDH1-mutant, ATRX-lost astrocytomas were identified in the donors. The chain couples TRBV14 to TRBJ2-1, with 8 bases fitting TRBD2. The TCR was taken from a middle-aged man with glioma. Some clones in this sample may be carry-over from other donors' samples. Material: PBMCs, obtained from a glioma patient treated with radiotherapy, temozolomide or both. The CDR3 region is CASSQKMGRGGLNEQFF. In nucleotides, the CDR3 is TGTGCCAGCAGCCAAAAGATGGGACGGGGGGGCCTAAATGAGCAGTTCTTC.